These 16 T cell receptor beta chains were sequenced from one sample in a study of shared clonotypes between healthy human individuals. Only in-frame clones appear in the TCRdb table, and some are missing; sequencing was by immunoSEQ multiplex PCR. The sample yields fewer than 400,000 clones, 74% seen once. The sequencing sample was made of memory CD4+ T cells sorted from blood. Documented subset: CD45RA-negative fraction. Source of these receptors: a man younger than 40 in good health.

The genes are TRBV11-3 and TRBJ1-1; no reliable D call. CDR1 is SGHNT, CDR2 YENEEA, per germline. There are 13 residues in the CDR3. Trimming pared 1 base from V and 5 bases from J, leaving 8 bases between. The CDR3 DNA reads TGTGCCAGCAGCTTAGCCGAGGGTACTGAAGCTTTCTTT. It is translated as CASSLAEGTEAFF.

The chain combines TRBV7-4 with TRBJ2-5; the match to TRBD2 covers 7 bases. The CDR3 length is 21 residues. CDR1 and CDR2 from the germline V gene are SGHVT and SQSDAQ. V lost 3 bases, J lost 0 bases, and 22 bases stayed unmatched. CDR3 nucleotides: TGTGCCAGCAGCTTCTTTCTATCGGGGGGAGAGGACCCTAAAAACCAAGAGACCCAGTACTTC. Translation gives CASSFFLSGGEDPKNQETQYF.

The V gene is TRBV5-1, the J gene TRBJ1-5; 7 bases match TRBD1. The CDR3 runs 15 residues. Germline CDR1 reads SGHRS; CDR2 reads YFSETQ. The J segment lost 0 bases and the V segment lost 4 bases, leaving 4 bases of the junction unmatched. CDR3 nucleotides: TGCGCCAGCAGCCAGGGGGTTAATAGCAATCAGCCCCAGCATTTT. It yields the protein CASSQGVNSNQPQHF. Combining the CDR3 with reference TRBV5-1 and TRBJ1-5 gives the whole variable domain KAGVTQTPRYLIKTRGQQVTLSCSPISGHRSVSWYQQTPGQGLQFLFEYFSETQRNKGNFPGRFSGRQFSNSRSEMNVSTLELGDSALYLCASSQGVNSNQPQHFGDGTRLSIL.

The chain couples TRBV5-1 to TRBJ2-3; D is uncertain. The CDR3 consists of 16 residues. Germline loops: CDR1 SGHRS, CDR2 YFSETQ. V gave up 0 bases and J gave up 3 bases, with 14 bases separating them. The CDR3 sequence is CASSLGSSRLTDTQYF. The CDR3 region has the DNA TGCGCCAGCAGCTTGGGCAGTTCCAGGTTGACAGATACGCAGTATTTT.

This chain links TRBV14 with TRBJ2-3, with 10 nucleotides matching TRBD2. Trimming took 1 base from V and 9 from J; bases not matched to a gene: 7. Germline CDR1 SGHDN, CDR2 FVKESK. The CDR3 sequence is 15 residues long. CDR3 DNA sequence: TGTGCCAGCAGCCAAGGGAGCGGGAGGGCCGAAACGCAGTATTTT. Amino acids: CASSQGSGRAETQYF.

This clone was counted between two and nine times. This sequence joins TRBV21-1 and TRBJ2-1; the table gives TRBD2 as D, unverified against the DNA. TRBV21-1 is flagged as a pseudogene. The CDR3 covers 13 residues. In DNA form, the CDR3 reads TGTGCCAGGTTAGCGGACCCGTACAATGAGCAGTTCTTC. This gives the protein CARLADPYNEQFF.

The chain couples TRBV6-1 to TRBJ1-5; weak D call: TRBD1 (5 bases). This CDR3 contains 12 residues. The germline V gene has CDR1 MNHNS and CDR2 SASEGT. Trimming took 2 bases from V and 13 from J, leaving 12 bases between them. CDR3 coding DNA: TGTGCCAGCAGTGAACGTAGGGGTTCTCAGCATTTT. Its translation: CASSERRGSQHF.

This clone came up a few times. CDR3 in amino acids: CASSPQGSPYEQYF. As DNA, the CDR3 is TGTGCCAGCAGCCCCCAGGGGAGTCCTTACGAGCAGTACTTC. V and J are TRBV7-7 and TRBJ2-7, with D possibly matching TRBD1 (6 bases). Between the trimmed V and J ends, which lost 5 bases and 4 bases, there was a span of 15 bases. From germline, CDR1 is SSHAT and CDR2 FNYEAQ (reference sequence). The CDR3 totals 14 residues.

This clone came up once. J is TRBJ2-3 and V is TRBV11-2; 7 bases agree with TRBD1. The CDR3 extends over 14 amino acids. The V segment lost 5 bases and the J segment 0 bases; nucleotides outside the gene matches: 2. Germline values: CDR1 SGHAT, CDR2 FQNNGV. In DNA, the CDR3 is TGTGCCAGCAGCCGGGGACAGAGCACAGATACGCAGTATTTT. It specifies CASSRGQSTDTQYF.

The CDR3 DNA is TGTGCCAGCAGCCCCACGGCGGTGGGGTACAATGAGCAGTTCTTC. Amino acids: CASSPTAVGYNEQFF. V usage is TRBV9 and J usage is TRBJ2-1, with no clear D. The length of the CDR3 is 15 residues. Germline V gene sequence: CDR1 SGDLS, CDR2 YYNGEE. Trimming shortened V by 4 bases and J by 4 bases, and 15 bases separated the two germline ends.

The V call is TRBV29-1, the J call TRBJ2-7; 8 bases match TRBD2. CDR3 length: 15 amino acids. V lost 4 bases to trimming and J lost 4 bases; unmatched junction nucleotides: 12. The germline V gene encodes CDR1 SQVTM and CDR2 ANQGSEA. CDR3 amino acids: CSVGPRLAGPYEQYF. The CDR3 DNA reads TGCAGCGTTGGCCCCCGGCTAGCGGGCCCTTACGAGCAGTACTTC.

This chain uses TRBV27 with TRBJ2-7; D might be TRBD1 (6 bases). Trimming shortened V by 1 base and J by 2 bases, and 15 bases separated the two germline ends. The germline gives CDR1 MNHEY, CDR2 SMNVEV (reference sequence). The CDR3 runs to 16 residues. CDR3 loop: CASSLYPDSPTYEQYF. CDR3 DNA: TGTGCCAGCAGTTTATATCCGGACAGCCCAACCTACGAGCAGTACTTC.

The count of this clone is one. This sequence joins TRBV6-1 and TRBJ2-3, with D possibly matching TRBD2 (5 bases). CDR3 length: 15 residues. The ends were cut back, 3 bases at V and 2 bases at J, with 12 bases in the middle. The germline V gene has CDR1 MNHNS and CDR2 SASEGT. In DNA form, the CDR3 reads TGTGCCAGCAGTGACCGAGGGATGTCCACAGATACGCAGTATTTT. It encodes CASSDRGMSTDTQYF.

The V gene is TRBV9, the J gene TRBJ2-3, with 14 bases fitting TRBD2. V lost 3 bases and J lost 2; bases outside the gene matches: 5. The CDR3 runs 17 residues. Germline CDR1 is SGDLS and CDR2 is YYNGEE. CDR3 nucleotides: TGTGCCAGCAGCGAGACTAGCGGGAGGGCCTTCACAGATACGCAGTATTTT. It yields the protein CASSETSGRAFTDTQYF.

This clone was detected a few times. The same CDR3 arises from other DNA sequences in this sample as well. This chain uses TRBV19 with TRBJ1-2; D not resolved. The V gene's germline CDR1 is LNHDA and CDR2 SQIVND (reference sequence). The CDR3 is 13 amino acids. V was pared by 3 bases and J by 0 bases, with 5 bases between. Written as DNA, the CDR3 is TGTGCCAGTAGTATCCCACCTAACTATGGCTACACCTTC. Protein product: CASSIPPNYGYTF. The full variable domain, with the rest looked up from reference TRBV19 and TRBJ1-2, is DGGITQSPKYLFRKEGQNVTLSCEQNLNHDAMYWYRQDPGQGLRLIYYSQIVNDFQKGDIAEGYSVSREKKESFPLTVTSAQKNPTAFYLCASSIPPNYGYTFGSGTRLTVV.

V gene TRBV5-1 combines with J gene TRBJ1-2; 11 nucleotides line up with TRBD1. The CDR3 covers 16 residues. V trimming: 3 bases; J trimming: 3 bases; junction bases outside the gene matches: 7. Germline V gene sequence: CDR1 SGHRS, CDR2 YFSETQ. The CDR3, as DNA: TGCGCCAGCAGCTCCGGGACAGGGGGATCATACTATGGCTACACCTTC. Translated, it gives CASSSGTGGSYYGYTF. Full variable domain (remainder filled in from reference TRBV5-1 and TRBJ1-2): KAGVTQTPRYLIKTRGQQVTLSCSPISGHRSVSWYQQTPGQGLQFLFEYFSETQRNKGNFPGRFSGRQFSNSRSEMNVSTLELGDSALYLCASSSGTGGSYYGYTFGSGTRLTVV.